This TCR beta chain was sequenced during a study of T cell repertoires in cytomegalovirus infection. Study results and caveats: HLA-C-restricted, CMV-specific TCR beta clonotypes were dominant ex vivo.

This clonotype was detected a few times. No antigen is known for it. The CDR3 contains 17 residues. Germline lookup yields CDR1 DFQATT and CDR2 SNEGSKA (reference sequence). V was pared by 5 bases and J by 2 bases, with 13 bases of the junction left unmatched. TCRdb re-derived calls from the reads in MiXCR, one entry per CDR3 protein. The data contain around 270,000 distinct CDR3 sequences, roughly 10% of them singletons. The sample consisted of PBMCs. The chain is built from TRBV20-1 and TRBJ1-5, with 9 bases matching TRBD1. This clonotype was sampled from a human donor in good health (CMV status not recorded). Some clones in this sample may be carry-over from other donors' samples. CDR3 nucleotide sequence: TGCAGTGCTGGACGGACAGGGGCCAATATGGGCAATCAGCCCCAGCATTTT. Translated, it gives CSAGRTGANMGNQPQHF.